A single sample is the source of the 27 T cell receptor beta chains below, sequenced in a study of blood T cell repertoires in COVID-19. Some clones are missing from TCRdb's copy, which holds only in-frame ones; the method was immunoSEQ multiplex PCR. Seen here are about 200,000 clones, 70% to 90% observed once, and the top ten hold less than 4.5%. The sample was peripheral blood. The receptors were sampled from a man aged 45 to 65 with acute or convalescent COVID-19.

The V and J genes are TRBV30 and TRBJ1-6, with D possibly matching TRBD1 (6 bases). Germline V gene data show CDR1 as GTSNPN and CDR2 as SVGIG (reference sequence). The V and J ends lost 0 bases and 7 bases respectively, with 19 bases between them. There are 17 residues in the CDR3. The chain's CDR3 is CAWSVYRDRLSNSPLHF. CDR3 in DNA: TGTGCCTGGAGTGTATATCGAGACAGGCTGTCGAATTCACCCCTCCACTTT.

This clone was observed once. The chain joins TRBV7-9 to TRBJ2-1, with D maybe TRBD1 (5 bases). V lost 1 base to trimming and J lost 7 bases, with 11 bases between them. The CDR3 is 14 residues long. Germline CDR1 and CDR2: SEHNR and FQNEAQ (reference sequence). The CDR3 here is CASSLGGRANEQFF. DNA for the CDR3: TGTGCCAGCAGCTTAGGGGGCAGGGCTAATGAGCAGTTCTTC. The variable domain in full, completed from reference TRBV7-9 and TRBJ2-1, reads DTGVSQNPRHKITKRGQNVTFRCDPISEHNRLYWYRQTLGQGPEFLTYFQNEAQLEKSRLLSDRFSAERPKGSFSTLEIQRTEQGDSAMYLCASSLGGRANEQFFGPGTRLTVL.

V is TRBV6-5 and J is TRBJ2-7, with 10 bases aligning to TRBD1. Germline assignment: CDR1 MNHEY and CDR2 SVGAGI. V lost 6 bases, J lost 3 bases, and 5 bases stayed unmatched. The CDR3 loop spans 14 amino acids. CDR3 region: CASSPGDRGYEQYF. CDR3 nucleotide sequence: TGTGCCAGCAGCCCAGGGGACAGGGGCTACGAGCAGTACTTC.

This rearrangement joins TRBV5-6 to TRBJ1-2; 11 nucleotides align to TRBD1. V lost 0 bases, J lost 7 bases, and 5 bases stayed unmatched. This CDR3 spans 15 amino acids. Germline V lookup: CDR1 SGHDT, CDR2 YYEEEE. The CDR3 nucleotides are TGTGCCAGCAGCTTGGTGGGGACAGGGGGGTTTGGCTACACCTTC. Translated: CASSLVGTGGFGYTF.

This chain connects TRBV5-4 to TRBJ2-3, with 7 bases matching TRBD1. The junction had 3 bases not matched to a gene; V was cut back by 4 bases and J by 1 base. This CDR3 is 14 amino acids long. Germline V gene data show CDR1 as SGHNT and CDR2 as YYREEE (reference sequence). CDR3 loop: CASSPDRGTDTQYF. The CDR3 coding sequence is TGTGCCAGCAGCCCTGACAGGGGCACAGATACGCAGTATTTT. Full variable domain (remainder filled in from reference TRBV5-4 and TRBJ2-3): ETGVTQSPTHLIKTRGQQVTLRCSSQSGHNTVSWYQQALGQGPQFIFQYYREEENGRGNFPPRFSGLQFPNYSSELNVNALELDDSALYLCASSPDRGTDTQYFGPGTRLTVL.

The V and J genes are TRBV6-1 and TRBJ1-1; no definite D call. Germline loops: CDR1 MNHNS, CDR2 SASEGT. The V end was cut by 1 base, the J end by 4 bases, with 10 bases between. This CDR3 has 14 amino acids. The chain's CDR3 is CASSEGNRATEAFF. CDR3 coding DNA: TGTGCCAGCAGTGAAGGTAACAGAGCCACTGAAGCTTTCTTT.

This clone turned up a few times. This chain joins TRBV27 and TRBJ1-5, with TRBD1 matching 12 bases. Germline V gives CDR1 MNHEY, CDR2 SMNVEV (reference sequence). The CDR3 runs to 17 residues. The V and J ends lost 9 bases and 7 bases, in that order; junction bases with no gene match: 16. CDR3 sequence (DNA): TGTGCCAGTCATCCGGGACAGGGGGCGTTAGGTGGACAGCCCCAGCATTTT. It is translated as CASHPGQGALGGQPQHF.

This clone was detected only once. This chain links TRBV19 with TRBJ1-5, with 7 bases identical to TRBD1. Germline V gene sequence: CDR1 LNHDA, CDR2 SQIVND (reference sequence). The trim removed 4 bases at V and 7 bases at J, leaving 4 bases unmatched. The length of the CDR3 is 13 residues. The CDR3 DNA is TGTGCCAGTAGTAGTCAGGGGGAACAGCCCCAGCATTTT. This gives the protein CASSSQGEQPQHF.

This chain connects TRBV2 to TRBJ1-2; the match to TRBD1 covers 8 bases. Germline loops: CDR1 SNHLY, CDR2 FYNNEI. Germline trimming cut 6 bases from V and 4 bases from J; bases unmatched to any gene: 7. The CDR3 consists of 14 residues. The CDR3 nucleotides are TGTGCCAGCAGGAGGGGACAGGTGCCCTATGGCTACACCTTC. This encodes CASRRGQVPYGYTF.

The genes are TRBV7-9 and TRBJ2-3; D is unclear. The CDR3 sequence is 13 residues long. The V gene lost 9 bases and the J gene lost 4 bases, with 14 bases spanning the gap. Germline values: CDR1 SEHNR, CDR2 FQNEAQ (reference sequence). In DNA, the CDR3 is TGTGCCAGGACGAGAATAGCTCCAGATACGCAGTATTTT. Translation gives CARTRIAPDTQYF.

This clone was seen just once. V and J are TRBV5-6 and TRBJ2-6; the match to TRBD1 covers 7 bases. The CDR3 is 17 residues long. J gave up 0 bases and V 3 bases, and 6 bases lay outside the gene matches. Per germline, CDR1 SGHDT and CDR2 YYEEEE. This chain's CDR3 is CASSYRDSSSGANVLTF. The DNA for the CDR3 is TGTGCCAGCAGCTACCGGGACAGCAGCTCTGGGGCCAACGTCCTGACTTTC.

This clone has at least ten counts. The genes are TRBV27 and TRBJ2-2; unclear D gene. Trimming left V 10 bases short and J 4 bases short, with 7 bases between. Germline assignment: CDR1 MNHEY and CDR2 SMNVEV (reference sequence). This CDR3 is built from 11 residues. As DNA, the CDR3 is TGTGCCACCCGACTCACCGGGGAGCTGTTTTTT. This sequence encodes CATRLTGELFF.

The chain links TRBV5-1 to TRBJ2-5; D perhaps matches TRBD1 (5 bases). Per the germline V gene, CDR1 is SGHRS and CDR2 is YFSETQ. The CDR3 totals 12 residues. The germline V and J ends were trimmed by 5 bases and 4 bases, with 9 bases remaining between them. The chain's CDR3 is CASRIGVETQYF. Written as DNA, the CDR3 is TGCGCCAGCAGAATAGGGGTAGAGACCCAGTACTTC.

This clone showed up just once. This sequence joins TRBV6-5 and TRBJ1-6; the D is unclear. CDR3 size: 15 residues. Between the trimmed V and J ends, which lost 2 bases and 6 bases, there was a span of 11 bases. CDR1 and CDR2 from the germline V gene are MNHEY and SVGAGI. For the CDR3, the DNA is TGTGCCAGCAGTTACGACCGGGAACTTAATTCACCCCTCCACTTT. Encoded protein: CASSYDRELNSPLHF.

This chain connects TRBV6-2 or TRBV6-3 to TRBJ1-4, with D possibly being TRBD1 (5 bases). CDR3 size: 14 residues. The germline gives CDR1 MNHEY, CDR2 SVGEGT. V was clipped by 2 bases and J by 3 bases, with 7 bases between them. The CDR3 here is CASSYGGANEKLFF. In nucleotides, the CDR3 is TGTGCCAGCAGTTACGGGGGGGCTAATGAAAAACTGTTTTTT.

The rearrangement links TRBV5-1 to TRBJ2-1; 9 bases line up with TRBD1. CDR1 SGHRS and CDR2 YFSETQ come from the germline V gene. This CDR3 is 16 amino acids long. J was trimmed by 6 bases and V by 0 bases; bases with no gene match: 7. CDR3 loop: CASSLAGTGYSNEQFF. The CDR3 coding sequence is TGCGCCAGCAGCTTGGCAGGGACAGGGTACAGCAATGAGCAGTTCTTC.

The chain employs TRBV6-5 and TRBJ2-7; weak D call: TRBD2 (5 bases). CDR1 is MNHEY and CDR2 is SVGAGI in the germline V gene. The CDR3 contains 15 residues. V lost 6 bases, J lost 0 bases, and 15 bases lay in between. The CDR3 region has the DNA TGTGCCAGCAGCCCCGGACTTGCTTACTCCTACGAGCAGTACTTC. Amino acid sequence: CASSPGLAYSYEQYF.

The rearrangement uses TRBV9 and TRBJ1-1; D call uncertain. Deletions cut 0 bases from V and 2 bases from J, with 8 bases between. CDR1 and CDR2 (germline): SGDLS, YYNGEE. The CDR3 is 14 residues long. CDR3 amino acids: CASSVDGKNTEAFF. The CDR3 DNA reads as TGTGCCAGCAGCGTAGACGGGAAAAACACTGAAGCTTTCTTT.

This clone was counted once. The gene calls are TRBV6-5 and TRBJ1-2, with a tentative D call TRBD1 (6 bases). This CDR3 has 11 residues. Germline V gives CDR1 MNHEY, CDR2 SVGAGI. V was clipped by 6 bases and J by 10 bases, with 12 bases between them. CDR3 sequence: CASRATGFYTF. CDR3 sequence (DNA): TGTGCCAGCAGAGCAACAGGGTTCTACACCTTC.

This clone turned up a few times. The chain uses TRBV6-1 and TRBJ1-2, with D unclear. The length of the CDR3 is 14 residues. V lost 0 bases and J 8 bases, leaving 13 bases between the germline ends. Germline V gene data show CDR1 as MNHNS and CDR2 as SASEGT. CDR3 nucleotides: TGTGCCAGCAGTGAAGCGGCTTGGGCGGGGGGCTACACCTTC. Residues: CASSEAAWAGGYTF.

The chain joins TRBV5-1 to TRBJ1-1; maybe TRBD1 (6 bases). CDR3 size: 15 residues. V lost 4 bases to trimming and J lost 5 bases, with 18 bases between them. Per the germline V gene, CDR1 is SGHRS and CDR2 is YFSETQ. CDR3 protein: CASSPGAGGETEAFF. The CDR3, as DNA: TGCGCCAGCAGCCCGGGCGCGGGGGGCGAAACTGAAGCTTTCTTT.

The chain employs TRBV6-1 and TRBJ2-1, with 8 bases fitting TRBD1. Per germline, CDR1 MNHNS and CDR2 SASEGT. The CDR3 runs to 15 residues. The trim removed 2 bases at V and 9 bases at J, leaving 9 bases unmatched. CDR3 protein: CASSEMAAGGTEQFF. The CDR3 DNA reads as TGTGCCAGCAGTGAAATGGCCGCAGGGGGCACTGAGCAGTTCTTC.

V usage is TRBV3-1 (or the pseudogene TRBV3-2) and J usage is TRBJ2-3, with no clear D. CDR1 LGHDT and CDR2 YNNKEL come from the germline V gene (reference sequence). The CDR3 spans 15 residues. The V and J ends lost 4 bases and 4 bases respectively, with 15 bases between them. In DNA, the CDR3 is TGTGCCAGCAGCCGTCCAGGCTTATCTTCAGATACGCAGTATTTT. As protein: CASSRPGLSSDTQYF.

In its sample, this clone was seen once. A junction end diverges from the germline sequence, so it may reflect a read error. The chain has TRBV7-9 and TRBJ2-5; 8 nucleotides align to TRBD1. This CDR3 is 13 amino acids long. Germline lookup yields CDR1 SEHNR and CDR2 FQNEAQ (reference sequence). For the CDR3, the DNA is TGTGCCAGCAGCTTGGACAGGGCGGAGATCCAGTACTTC. It codes for CASSLDRAEIQYF.

The rearrangement links TRBV6-5 to TRBJ2-5; the D gene is possibly TRBD2 (7 bases). The V gene's germline CDR1 is MNHEY and CDR2 SVGAGI. The CDR3 loop spans 15 amino acids. The V gene lost 0 bases and the J gene lost 5 bases, with 13 bases spanning the gap. The CDR3 DNA is TGTGCCAGCAGTTACTCCGGGGGGCGTTGGGAGACCCAGTACTTC. Translated: CASSYSGGRWETQYF.

The CDR3: CASSLDRGYQPQHF. The DNA for the CDR3 is TGTGCCAGCAGCCTAGACAGGGGGTATCAGCCCCAGCATTTT. The V gene is TRBV7-9, the J gene TRBJ1-5; 9 nucleotides match TRBD1. CDR1 and CDR2 (germline): SEHNR, FQNEAQ (reference sequence). V lost 5 bases and J lost 5; bases outside the gene matches: 4. This CDR3 has 14 residues. The full variable domain, completed using reference TRBV7-9 and TRBJ1-5, is DTGVSQNPRHKITKRGQNVTFRCDPISEHNRLYWYRQTLGQGPEFLTYFQNEAQLEKSRLLSDRFSAERPKGSFSTLEIQRTEQGDSAMYLCASSLDRGYQPQHFGDGTRLSIL.

This clone was observed a handful of times. Other DNA variants within this sample encode the same CDR3. The chain employs TRBV30 and TRBJ1-5; no definite D call. V was trimmed by 0 bases and J by 3 bases, leaving 6 bases between them. Germline-derived CDR1 and CDR2 are GTSNPN and SVGIG (reference sequence). The CDR3 consists of 13 residues. The CDR3 protein is CAWSVQINQPQHF. In nucleotides, the CDR3 is TGTGCCTGGAGTGTGCAGATCAATCAGCCCCAGCATTTT.